These 26 T cell receptor beta chains came from one sample sequenced in a study of T cells in tumors after PD-1 blockade. Produced via immunoSEQ multiplex PCR; TCRdb's table is partial and in-frame only. The table shows about 20,000 clones, with over 75% occurring only once. The sequenced sample was PBMCs, obtained after anti-PD-1 therapy. The receptors come from a human donor with advanced basal cell or squamous cell carcinoma (not recorded which).

This chain joins TRBV5-1 and TRBJ1-2, with unresolved D. Germline V gene data show CDR1 as SGHRS and CDR2 as YFSETQ. Trimming removed 0 bases from V and 1 base from J, with 19 bases in between. The CDR3 loop spans 18 amino acids. The CDR3 reads CASSLAGNTPAFNYGYTF. The CDR3 DNA reads TGCGCCAGCAGCTTGGCCGGTAACACCCCCGCGTTTAACTATGGCTACACCTTC.

The V gene is TRBV19, the J gene TRBJ1-6, with 10 bases identical to TRBD1. The CDR3 consists of 15 residues. CDR1 is LNHDA and CDR2 is SQIVND in the germline V gene (reference sequence). Losses at the gene ends were 5 bases for V and 8 bases for J; bases not matched to a gene: 6. CDR3 region: CASSDGGQGYSPLHF. The CDR3 bases are TGTGCCAGTAGTGACGGGGGACAGGGGTATTCACCCCTCCACTTT.

This clone appeared a single time. The chain links TRBV28 to TRBJ2-3; D might be TRBD2 (6 bases). The CDR3 is 16 residues long. The germline V gene encodes CDR1 MDHEN and CDR2 SYDVKM. Trimming took off 4 bases at V and 1 base at J, with 15 bases between the two ends. CDR3 coding DNA: TGTGCCAGCAGTTCCTCCGGGAGTTTGGGCACAGATACGCAGTATTTT. The encoded protein is CASSSSGSLGTDTQYF.

V and J are TRBV5-4 and TRBJ1-2, with TRBD1 matching over 9 bases. The CDR3 spans 14 residues. Germline V gene data show CDR1 as SGHNT and CDR2 as YYREEE (reference sequence). With 4 bases clipped from V and 8 bases from J, the junction kept 9 bases outside the gene matches. CDR3 residues: CASSKPGQGSGYTF. The CDR3 DNA is TGTGCCAGCAGCAAACCGGGACAGGGATCGGGCTACACCTTC.

This clone was counted once. The rearrangement joins TRBV7-9 to TRBJ2-5; 10 positions agree with TRBD2. Trimming took 1 base from V and 4 from J; bases not matched to a gene: 6. Germline V lookup: CDR1 SEHNR, CDR2 FQNEAQ (reference sequence). This CDR3 has 16 amino acids. The CDR3 spells CASSLGQRGGRETQYF. CDR3 nucleotides: TGTGCCAGCAGCTTAGGGCAGCGGGGGGGCAGAGAGACCCAGTACTTC.

A few counts support this clone. The V and J genes are TRBV7-9 and TRBJ2-5, with a tentative D call TRBD1 (6 bases). This CDR3 comprises 14 residues. V was shortened by 6 bases and J by 1 base, with 12 bases between the two germline ends. Germline CDR1 SEHNR, CDR2 FQNEAQ (reference sequence). The CDR3: CASRSGQRQETQYF. The CDR3 DNA sequence: TGTGCCAGCAGGAGTGGACAGCGCCAAGAGACCCAGTACTTC.

This sequence joins TRBV9 and TRBJ2-2; tentatively, D is TRBD1 or TRBD2 (6 bases each). Germline CDR1 is SGDLS and CDR2 is YYNGEE. This CDR3 is built from 17 residues. With 4 bases removed from V and 0 bases from J, the gap between germline ends came to 16 bases. CDR3 nucleotide sequence: TGTGCCAGCAGCTTAGGGGGGAGAAGCGCGAACACCGGGGAGCTGTTTTTT. It translates to CASSLGGRSANTGELFF.

This chain links TRBV29-1 with TRBJ2-7; TRBD2 is a possible D gene (6 bases). CDR1 and CDR2 from the germline V gene are SQVTM and ANQGSEA. This CDR3 has 13 residues. Trimming cost V 3 bases and J 0 bases, with 9 bases left between them. The CDR3 DNA reads TGCAGCGTTGACGACGGGAGCTCCTACGAGCAGTACTTC. As protein: CSVDDGSSYEQYF.

V gene TRBV7-9 combines with J gene TRBJ1-1; unclear D gene. The CDR3 extends over 12 amino acids. From germline, CDR1 is SEHNR and CDR2 FQNEAQ (reference sequence). V dropped 2 bases and J dropped 8 bases, with 9 bases sitting between them. The CDR3 DNA is TGTGCCAGCAGCTTAATGGGCAGCGAAGCTTTCTTT. Its protein is CASSLMGSEAFF.

This clone was counted a few times. The chain joins TRBV2 to TRBJ2-1, with unresolved D. The CDR3 is 11 amino acids. V shed 3 bases and J shed 5 bases, with 2 bases lying between them. Germline loops: CDR1 SNHLY, CDR2 FYNNEI. The CDR3 is CASSEDNEQFF. Here the CDR3 DNA reads TGTGCCAGCAGTGAGGACAATGAGCAGTTCTTC. The full variable domain, in which reference TRBV2 and TRBJ2-1 provide the parts outside the CDR3, is EPEVTQTPSHQVTQMGQEVILRCVPISNHLYFYWYRQILGQKVEFLVSFYNNEISEKSEIFDDQFSVERPDGSNFTLKIRSTKLEDSAMYFCASSEDNEQFFGPGTRLTVL.

This clone was counted a few times. J is TRBJ1-1 and V is TRBV7-6; tentatively, D is TRBD1 (5 bases). The CDR3 runs to 14 residues. From germline, CDR1 is SGHVS and CDR2 FNYEAQ. Trimming took off 1 base at V and 4 bases at J, with 10 bases between the two ends. Here the CDR3 reads CASSLGGEGTEAFF. The CDR3 coding sequence is TGTGCCAGCAGCTTAGGGGGCGAAGGCACTGAAGCTTTCTTT.

This chain links TRBV20-1 with TRBJ2-1; 8 nucleotides align to TRBD2. The ends lost 3 bases at V and 3 bases at J; junction bases unmatched: 10. Per germline, CDR1 DFQATT and CDR2 SNEGSKA (reference sequence). The CDR3 contains 16 residues. Here the CDR3 DNA reads TGCAGTGCTAGTGGAGCTGCTAGCGGGCGCTACAATGAGCAGTTCTTC. It specifies CSASGAASGRYNEQFF.

V usage is TRBV7-9 and J usage is TRBJ2-5; TRBD1 aligns across 9 bases. V shed 5 bases, J shed 5 bases, and the junction held 6 bases outside the gene matches. Germline lookup yields CDR1 SEHNR and CDR2 FQNEAQ (reference sequence). The CDR3 is 14 residues long. The CDR3 sequence is CASSPRTGEETQYF. The CDR3, as DNA: TGTGCCAGCAGCCCCAGGACAGGGGAGGAGACCCAGTACTTC. The variable domain in full, with the rest retrieved from reference TRBV7-9 and TRBJ2-5, is DTGVSQNPRHKITKRGQNVTFRCDPISEHNRLYWYRQTLGQGPEFLTYFQNEAQLEKSRLLSDRFSAERPKGSFSTLEIQRTEQGDSAMYLCASSPRTGEETQYFGPGTRLLVL.

The chain couples TRBV3-1 (or the pseudogene TRBV3-2) to TRBJ1-4; the D is unclear. Between the trimmed V and J ends, which lost 1 base and 8 bases, there was a span of 8 bases. CDR3 length: 13 amino acids. Germline V lookup: CDR1 LGHDT, CDR2 YNNKEL (reference sequence). DNA of the CDR3: TGTGCCAGCAGCCAAGCGCCGGGGGAAAAACTGTTTTTT. Its protein is CASSQAPGEKLFF.

The chain links TRBV14 to TRBJ1-2; no clear D. The CDR3 loop spans 16 amino acids. Per germline, CDR1 SGHDN and CDR2 FVKESK. V lost 1 base to trimming and J lost 4 bases, with 16 bases between them. The CDR3 nucleotides are TGTGCCAGCAGCCAAGGAAACCCTTTTAAAGCCTATGGCTACACCTTC. It specifies CASSQGNPFKAYGYTF.

The CDR3 spells CASSPGSGLSYEQYF. The CDR3 DNA is TGTGCCAGCAGCCCGGGGTCGGGCCTGTCCTACGAGCAGTACTTC. The chain uses TRBV5-5 and TRBJ2-7, with D possibly being TRBD2 (5 bases). The CDR3 spans 15 residues. Germline V lookup: CDR1 SGHKS, CDR2 YYEKEE (reference sequence). The V and J ends lost 4 bases and 1 base respectively, with 15 bases between them.

This chain connects TRBV25-1 to TRBJ2-4; the match to TRBD1 covers 9 bases. CDR1 and CDR2 from the germline V gene are MGHDK and SYGVNS. The CDR3 length is 16 residues. The V and J ends lost 1 base and 9 bases, in that order; junction bases with no gene match: 10. This CDR3 is CASSESLTGGRAIQYF. The DNA of the CDR3 is TGTGCCAGCAGTGAATCCCTGACAGGGGGTCGCGCCATTCAGTACTTC.

The CDR3 is CASSERAGGETQYF. The CDR3 coding sequence is TGCGCCAGCAGTGAGAGGGCCGGGGGGGAGACCCAGTACTTC. The chain couples TRBV10-1 to TRBJ2-5; 7 positions match TRBD2. The CDR3 spans 14 residues. The germline gives CDR1 WNHNN, CDR2 SYGVQD (reference sequence). Trimming removed 2 bases from V and 5 bases from J; junction bases left unmatched: 5.

This clone occurred a few times. V is TRBV19 and J is TRBJ2-3, with TRBD1 as a possible D gene (7 bases). Germline CDR1 reads LNHDA; CDR2 reads SQIVND (reference sequence). The CDR3 runs 15 residues. V lost 5 bases, J lost 9 bases, and 21 bases lay in between. CDR3 amino acids: CASSVRGGGTGTQYF. In DNA form, the CDR3 reads TGTGCCAGTAGTGTCCGAGGGGGCGGGACGGGGACGCAGTATTTT.

The chain couples TRBV3-1 (or the pseudogene TRBV3-2) to TRBJ2-2; 9 positions agree with TRBD1. Germline trimming cut 6 bases from V and 0 bases from J; bases unmatched to any gene: 5. The germline V gene has CDR1 LGHDT and CDR2 YNNKEL (reference sequence). There are 16 residues in the CDR3. In DNA form, the CDR3 reads TGTGCCAGCAGGCAAAGACAGGGGGCGAACACCGGGGAGCTGTTTTTT. Translation: CASRQRQGANTGELFF.

The V call is TRBV28, the J call TRBJ1-6; D is ambiguous. The CDR3 extends over 16 amino acids. The V gene's germline CDR1 is MDHEN and CDR2 SYDVKM. V was cut by 6 bases and J by 6 bases, with 18 bases left in between. The CDR3 protein is CASSVPGLRSNSPLHF. CDR3 sequence (DNA): TGTGCCAGCAGCGTACCCGGCCTTAGGAGTAATTCACCCCTCCACTTT.

V and J are TRBV18 and TRBJ2-5; D is undetermined. Germline CDR1 KGHSH, CDR2 LQKENI. V lost 3 bases and J lost 5, with 7 bases in between. This CDR3 contains 12 residues. CDR3 nucleotide sequence: TGTGCCAGCTCACCGTGGCGGGAGACCCAGTACTTC. Amino acids: CASSPWRETQYF.

This clone was found a few times. The V and J genes are TRBV6-1 and TRBJ2-7; the D is unclear. Germline assignment: CDR1 MNHNS and CDR2 SASEGT. The CDR3 is 14 residues long. V was clipped by 2 bases and J by 7 bases, with 15 bases between them. CDR3 sequence: CASSESSGREEQYF. DNA of the CDR3: TGTGCCAGCAGTGAATCGTCGGGCCGCGAAGAGCAGTACTTC.

This chain uses TRBV5-6 with TRBJ2-7, with a possible D match to TRBD2 (6 bases). The germline V and J ends were trimmed by 4 bases and 5 bases, with 19 bases remaining between them. The CDR3 contains 15 residues. CDR1 SGHDT and CDR2 YYEEEE come from the germline V gene. The CDR3 DNA follows: TGTGCCAGCAGCCCACCGGGGGTTTCATACGACGAGCAGTACTTC. Amino acid sequence: CASSPPGVSYDEQYF.

The gene calls are TRBV7-9 and TRBJ2-1, with 10 bases aligning to TRBD2. Germline CDR1 and CDR2: SEHNR and FQNEAQ (reference sequence). After removal of 4 bases from V and 6 bases from J, the junction contained 12 bases not matched to a gene. CDR3 length: 17 residues. The CDR3 DNA is TGTGCCAGCAGCTCCGGGACTAGCGTTGGGAGGGGCAATGAGCAGTTCTTC. This sequence encodes CASSSGTSVGRGNEQFF.

Here the CDR3 reads CASSRELGLFVAGELFF. DNA of the CDR3: TGTGCCAGCAGCCGCGAGTTGGGCCTGTTTGTAGCCGGGGAGCTGTTTTTT. The V gene is TRBV3-1 (or the pseudogene TRBV3-2), the J gene TRBJ2-2; D unclear. The length of the CDR3 is 17 residues. Germline V gives CDR1 LGHDT, CDR2 YNNKEL (reference sequence). V was pared by 4 bases and J by 6 bases, with 21 bases between.